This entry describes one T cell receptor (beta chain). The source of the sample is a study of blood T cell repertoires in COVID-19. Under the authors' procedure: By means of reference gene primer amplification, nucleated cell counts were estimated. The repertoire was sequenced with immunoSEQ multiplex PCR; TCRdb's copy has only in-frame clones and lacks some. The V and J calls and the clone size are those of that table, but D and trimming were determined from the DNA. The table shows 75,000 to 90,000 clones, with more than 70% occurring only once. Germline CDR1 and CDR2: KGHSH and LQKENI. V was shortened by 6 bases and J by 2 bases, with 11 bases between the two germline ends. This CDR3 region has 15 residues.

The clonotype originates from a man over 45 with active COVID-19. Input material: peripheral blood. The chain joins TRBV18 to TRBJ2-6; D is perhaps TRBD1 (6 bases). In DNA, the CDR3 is TGTGCCAGCTCCGTTGACAGGCCTGGGGCCAACGTCCTGACTTTC. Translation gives CASSVDRPGANVLTF.